This T cell receptor (beta chain) was obtained from a study of blood T cell repertoires in COVID-19. This table comes from immunoSEQ multiplex PCR, and its TCRdb copy is limited to in-frame clones, with some not included. The data contain around 100,000 clones, about 90% of them singletons. In its sample, this clone was seen many times. Looked up from germline, CDR1 is LNHDA and CDR2 is SQIVND (reference sequence). This CDR3 spans 20 amino acids. Trimming cost V 4 bases and J 1 base; bases outside gene matches: 15. The chain recombines TRBV19 with TRBJ2-7; 14 nucleotides align to TRBD2. What was sequenced was peripheral blood. The sequence derives from a human donor in a cohort sampled during active COVID-19. The DNA of the CDR3 is TGTGCCAGTAGTAAACGGGGGCCGGGACTAGCGGGAGTCCTTTCCTACGAGCAGTACTTC. Protein product: CASSKRGPGLAGVLSYEQYF.